This is a list of T cell receptor beta chains from one sample in a study of T cell responses to AZD1222 COVID-19 vaccine. Using immunoSEQ multiplex PCR, the repertoire was profiled, and TCRdb retains in-frame clones only, with some absent. The sample contains roughly 150,000 clones, about 91% of which appear only once. This sample comprised peripheral blood, obtained on day 0 of AZD1222 vaccination. These receptors all come from an adult in good health. CDR3s include the opening cysteine and the closing phenylalanine or tryptophan. The D gene is left open where the match is weak. Clone size is not always given. Where it is, it says once, few, many or a class for expanded clones.

V gene: TRBV6-5
J gene: TRBJ2-3
clone size: NA
D gene: NA
CDR3 protein: CASSYGQSPPATQYF
CDR3 DNA: TGTGCCAGCAGTTACGGGCAGTCTCCCCCAGCTACGCAGTATTTT

V gene: TRBV20-1
J gene: TRBJ1-2
clone size: NA
D gene: NA
CDR3 protein: CSATDWTGYTF
CDR3 DNA: TGCAGTGCCACGGACTGGACTGGCTACACCTTC

V gene: TRBV7-2
J gene: TRBJ1-1
clone size: NA
D gene: NA
CDR3 protein: CASSPSPSGAFF
CDR3 DNA: TGTGCCAGCAGCCCTAGCCCCAGCGGAGCTTTCTTT

V gene: TRBV5-4
J gene: TRBJ2-7
clone size: NA
D gene: TRBD1
CDR3 protein: CASRRGQGAHEQYF
CDR3 DNA: TGTGCCAGCAGAAGGGGACAGGGGGCCCACGAGCAGTACTTC

V gene: TRBV7-9
J gene: TRBJ1-2
clone size: NA
D gene: NA
CDR3 protein: CASSYGTPLGYTF
CDR3 DNA: TGTGCCAGCAGCTACGGGACTCCTCTGGGCTACACCTTC

V gene: TRBV27
J gene: TRBJ2-7
clone size: NA
D gene: TRBD1
CDR3 protein: CASSTTTGFYEQYF
CDR3 DNA: TGTGCCAGCAGTACGACGACAGGGTTCTACGAGCAGTACTTC

V gene: TRBV5-1
J gene: TRBJ2-3
clone size: NA
D gene: TRBD2
CDR3 protein: CASSLEREVGDTQYF
CDR3 DNA: TGCGCCAGCAGCTTGGAGCGGGAGGTTGGAGATACGCAGTATTTT

V gene: TRBV19
J gene: TRBJ1-1
clone size: NA
D gene: NA
CDR3 protein: CASSFLSGVNTEAFF
CDR3 DNA: TGTGCCAGTAGTTTCCTTTCTGGGGTGAACACTGAAGCTTTCTTT

V gene: TRBV19
J gene: TRBJ2-3
clone size: NA
D gene: TRBD2
CDR3 protein: CASRLAGDTQYF
CDR3 DNA: TGTGCCAGTAGACTAGCGGGAGATACGCAGTATTTT

V gene: TRBV7-8
J gene: TRBJ2-1
clone size: NA
D gene: TRBD1
CDR3 protein: CASSLVRRDRVTYNEQFF
CDR3 DNA: TGTGCCAGCAGCTTAGTAAGACGGGACAGGGTCACCTACAATGAGCAGTTCTTC

V gene: TRBV5-1
J gene: TRBJ2-4
clone size: once
D gene: TRBD1
CDR3 protein: CASSLTGVGDIQYF
CDR3 DNA: TGCGCCAGCAGCTTAACAGGGGTCGGGGACATTCAGTACTTC

V gene: TRBV27
J gene: TRBJ1-4
clone size: NA
D gene: NA
CDR3 protein: CASSGSGEKLFF
CDR3 DNA: TGTGCCAGCAGCGGCAGCGGAGAAAAACTGTTTTTT

V gene: TRBV7-6
J gene: TRBJ1-3
clone size: NA
D gene: NA
CDR3 protein: CASSSRPGAGNTIYF
CDR3 DNA: TGTGCCAGCAGCTCAAGACCGGGAGCGGGAAACACCATATATTTT

V gene: TRBV10-3
J gene: TRBJ1-6
clone size: NA
D gene: NA
CDR3 protein: CAISPFGTSNSPLHF
CDR3 DNA: TGTGCCATCAGTCCATTCGGGACTAGCAATTCACCCCTCCACTTT

V gene: TRBV7-3
J gene: TRBJ2-1
clone size: NA
D gene: NA
CDR3 protein: CASSYQDNEQFF
CDR3 DNA: TGTGCCAGCAGCTACCAGGACAATGAGCAGTTCTTC

V gene: TRBV7-2
J gene: TRBJ1-5
clone size: NA
D gene: NA
CDR3 protein: CASSLAGHPGQPQHF
CDR3 DNA: TGTGCCAGCAGCTTAGCGGGGCACCCTGGGCAGCCCCAGCATTTT

V gene: TRBV4-3
J gene: TRBJ1-2
clone size: NA
D gene: TRBD1
CDR3 protein: CASSQGVVGQGVGYTF
CDR3 DNA: TGCGCCAGCAGCCAAGGGGTAGTGGGACAGGGGGTTGGCTACACCTTC

V gene: TRBV19
J gene: TRBJ2-5
clone size: NA
D gene: TRBD1
CDR3 protein: CASSISAGTGGRETQYF
CDR3 DNA: TGTGCCAGTAGTATATCGGCAGGGACAGGGGGTAGAGAGACCCAGTACTTC

V gene: TRBV27
J gene: TRBJ2-1
clone size: NA
D gene: TRBD1
CDR3 protein: CASSHQGADYYSSYNEQFF
CDR3 DNA: TGTGCCAGCAGTCACCAGGGGGCGGACTATTATAGCTCCTACAATGAGCAGTTCTTC

V gene: TRBV28
J gene: TRBJ2-1
clone size: NA
D gene: TRBD2
CDR3 protein: CASSWPGLAGTNEQFF
CDR3 DNA: TGTGCCAGCAGTTGGCCGGGACTAGCGGGAACCAATGAGCAGTTCTTC

V gene: TRBV2
J gene: TRBJ1-6
clone size: NA
D gene: NA
CDR3 protein: CASSVSGNNSPLHF
CDR3 DNA: TGTGCCAGCAGTGTGTCAGGAAATAATTCACCCCTCCACTTT

V gene: TRBV18
J gene: TRBJ1-1
clone size: few
D gene: NA
CDR3 protein: CASSPGLNTEAFF
CDR3 DNA: TGTGCCAGCTCACCTGGCTTGAACACTGAAGCTTTCTTT

V gene: TRBV12-3/TRBV12-4
J gene: TRBJ1-1
clone size: few
D gene: NA
CDR3 protein: CASIQGTIEAFF
CDR3 DNA: TGTGCCAGCATCCAAGGGACAATTGAAGCTTTCTTT

V gene: TRBV19
J gene: TRBJ1-2
clone size: few
D gene: NA
CDR3 protein: CASSSKGQEYGYTF
CDR3 DNA: TGTGCCAGTAGTTCAAAGGGGCAGGAGTATGGCTACACCTTC

V gene: TRBV9
J gene: TRBJ2-6
clone size: NA
D gene: NA
CDR3 protein: CASSREAGANVLTF
CDR3 DNA: TGTGCCAGCAGCAGGGAAGCGGGGGCCAACGTCCTGACTTTC

V gene: TRBV9
J gene: TRBJ2-1
clone size: NA
D gene: NA
CDR3 protein: CASSVGQVQDEQFF
CDR3 DNA: TGTGCCAGCAGCGTAGGACAGGTTCAAGATGAGCAGTTCTTC

V gene: TRBV30
J gene: TRBJ2-3
clone size: NA
D gene: NA
CDR3 protein: CAWSVRGARTQYF
CDR3 DNA: TGTGCCTGGAGTGTACGGGGGGCGAGAACGCAGTATTTT

V gene: TRBV6-5
J gene: TRBJ2-1
clone size: NA
D gene: NA
CDR3 protein: CASKIRGASMNEQFF
CDR3 DNA: TGTGCCAGCAAGATTCGGGGGGCTAGTATGAATGAGCAGTTCTTC

V gene: TRBV11-3
J gene: TRBJ2-2
clone size: NA
D gene: NA
CDR3 protein: CASSSNRINTGELFF
CDR3 DNA: TGTGCCAGCAGCTCGAACAGGATCAACACCGGGGAGCTGTTTTTT

V gene: TRBV2
J gene: TRBJ1-5
clone size: NA
D gene: NA
CDR3 protein: CASNFEGGQPQHF
CDR3 DNA: TGTGCCAGCAACTTCGAAGGAGGCCAGCCCCAGCATTTT

V gene: TRBV12-3/TRBV12-4
J gene: TRBJ1-2
clone size: NA
D gene: TRBD1
CDR3 protein: CASSSGQGDGYTF
CDR3 DNA: TGTGCCAGCAGTTCCGGACAGGGGGATGGCTACACCTTC

V gene: TRBV18
J gene: TRBJ1-4
clone size: NA
D gene: TRBD1
CDR3 protein: CASSRQGLSEKLFF
CDR3 DNA: TGTGCCAGCTCACGACAGGGCCTGTCGGAAAAACTGTTTTTT

V gene: TRBV11-2
J gene: TRBJ1-2
clone size: NA
D gene: NA
CDR3 protein: CASSQSWGPSGYTF
CDR3 DNA: TGTGCCAGCAGTCAATCCTGGGGTCCTTCGGGCTACACCTTC

V gene: TRBV19
J gene: TRBJ2-1
clone size: NA
D gene: TRBD2
CDR3 protein: CASSYLAGPYNEQFF
CDR3 DNA: TGTGCCAGTAGTTACCTAGCGGGACCCTACAATGAGCAGTTCTTC

V gene: TRBV12-3/TRBV12-4
J gene: TRBJ1-6
clone size: once
D gene: NA
CDR3 protein: CASSQNSPLHF
CDR3 DNA: TGTGCCAGCAGCCAAAATTCACCCCTCCACTTT

V gene: TRBV12-3/TRBV12-4
J gene: TRBJ1-1
clone size: NA
D gene: NA
CDR3 protein: CASSSGRTEAFF
CDR3 DNA: TGTGCCAGCAGTTCGGGGCGGACTGAAGCTTTCTTT

V gene: TRBV28
J gene: TRBJ1-3
clone size: NA
D gene: TRBD1
CDR3 protein: CASSFGGTGGWSSGNTIYF
CDR3 DNA: TGTGCCAGCAGTTTTGGTGGAACAGGGGGATGGAGCTCTGGAAACACCATATATTTT